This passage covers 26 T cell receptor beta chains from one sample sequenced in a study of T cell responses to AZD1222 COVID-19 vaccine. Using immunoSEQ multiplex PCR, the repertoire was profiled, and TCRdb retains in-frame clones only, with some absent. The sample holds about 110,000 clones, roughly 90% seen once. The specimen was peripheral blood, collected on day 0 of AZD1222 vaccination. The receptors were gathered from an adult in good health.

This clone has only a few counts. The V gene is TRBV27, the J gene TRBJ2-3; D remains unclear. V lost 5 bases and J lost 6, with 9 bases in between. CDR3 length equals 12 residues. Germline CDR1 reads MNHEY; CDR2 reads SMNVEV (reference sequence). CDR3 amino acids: CASSPKRDTQYF. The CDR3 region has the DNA TGTGCCAGCAGTCCAAAAAGGGATACGCAGTATTTT.

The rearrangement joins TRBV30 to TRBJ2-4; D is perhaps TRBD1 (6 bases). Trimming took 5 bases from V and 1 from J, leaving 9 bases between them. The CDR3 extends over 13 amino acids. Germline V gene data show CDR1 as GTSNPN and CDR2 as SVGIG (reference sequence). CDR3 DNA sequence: TGTGCCTGGGCAGGGGTTGCCAAAAACATTCAGTACTTC. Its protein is CAWAGVAKNIQYF. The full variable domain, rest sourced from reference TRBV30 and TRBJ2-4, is SQTIHQWPATLVQPVGSPLSLECTVEGTSNPNLYWYRQAAGRGLQLLFYSVGIGQISSEVPQNLSASRPQDRQFILSSKKLLLSDSGFYLCAWAGVAKNIQYFGAGTRLSVL.

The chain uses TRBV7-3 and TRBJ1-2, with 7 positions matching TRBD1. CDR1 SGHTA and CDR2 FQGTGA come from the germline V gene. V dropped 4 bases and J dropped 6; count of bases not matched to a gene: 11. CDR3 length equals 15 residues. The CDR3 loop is CASSSQGGGINGYTF. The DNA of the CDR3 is TGTGCCAGCAGCTCCCAGGGGGGAGGGATAAATGGCTACACCTTC.

CDR3 sequence (DNA): TGTGCCAGCAGCAAAGCTGCAGGGGATTGGAACTATGGCTACACCTTC. Encoded protein: CASSKAAGDWNYGYTF. The chain is built from TRBV21-1 and TRBJ1-2; TRBD1, as called in the table, went unchecked against the DNA. TRBV21-1 is a recognized pseudogene. The CDR3 contains 16 residues.

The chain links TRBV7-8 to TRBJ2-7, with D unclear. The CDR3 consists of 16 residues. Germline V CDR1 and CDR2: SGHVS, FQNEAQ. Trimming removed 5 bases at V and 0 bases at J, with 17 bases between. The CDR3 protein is CASSLRAGSSSYEQYF. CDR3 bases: TGTGCCAGCAGCCTACGGGCAGGATCGAGCTCCTACGAGCAGTACTTC.

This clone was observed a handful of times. The CDR3 sequence is CASSQENGGEAFF. The CDR3 DNA follows: TGTGCCAGCAGCCAAGAGAATGGGGGAGAAGCTTTCTTT. The chain couples TRBV3-1 (or the pseudogene TRBV3-2) to TRBJ1-1; possibly TRBD1 for D (5 bases). The V end was cut by 0 bases, the J end by 8 bases, with 10 bases between. There are 13 residues in the CDR3. Looked up from germline, CDR1 is LGHDT and CDR2 is YNNKEL (reference sequence).

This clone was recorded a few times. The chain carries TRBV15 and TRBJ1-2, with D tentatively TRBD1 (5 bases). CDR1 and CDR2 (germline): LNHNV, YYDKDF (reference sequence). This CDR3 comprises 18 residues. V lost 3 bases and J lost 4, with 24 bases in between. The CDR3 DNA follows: TGTGCCACCAGCAGGAAGGTGGGGGTGAGGACTGGAAGCTATGGCTACACCTTC. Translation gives CATSRKVGVRTGSYGYTF. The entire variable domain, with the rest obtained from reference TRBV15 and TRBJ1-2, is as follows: DAMVIQNPRYQVTQFGKPVTLSCSQTLNHNVMYWYQQKSSQAPKLLFHYYDKDFNNEADTPDNFQSRRPNTSFCFLDIRSPGLGDTAMYLCATSRKVGVRTGSYGYTFGSGTRLTVV.

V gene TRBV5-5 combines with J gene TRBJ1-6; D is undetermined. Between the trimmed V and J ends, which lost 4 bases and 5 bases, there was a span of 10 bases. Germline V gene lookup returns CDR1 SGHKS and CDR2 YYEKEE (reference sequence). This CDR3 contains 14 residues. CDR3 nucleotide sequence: TGTGCCAGCAGCCCGGACGTGAATAATTCACCCCTCCACTTT. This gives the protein CASSPDVNNSPLHF.

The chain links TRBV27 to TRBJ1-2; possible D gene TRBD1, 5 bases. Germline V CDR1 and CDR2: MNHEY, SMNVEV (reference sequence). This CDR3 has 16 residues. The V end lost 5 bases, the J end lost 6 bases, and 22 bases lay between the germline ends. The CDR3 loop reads CASSPTSDVQGHGYTF. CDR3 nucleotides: TGTGCCAGCAGTCCGACTTCAGATGTGCAGGGTCATGGCTACACCTTC.

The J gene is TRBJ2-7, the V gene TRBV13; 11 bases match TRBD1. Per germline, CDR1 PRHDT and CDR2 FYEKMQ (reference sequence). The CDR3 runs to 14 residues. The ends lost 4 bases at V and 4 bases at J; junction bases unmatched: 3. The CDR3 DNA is TGTGCCAGCAGCTCCCGGGACAGGGGGTACGAGCAGTACTTC. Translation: CASSSRDRGYEQYF.

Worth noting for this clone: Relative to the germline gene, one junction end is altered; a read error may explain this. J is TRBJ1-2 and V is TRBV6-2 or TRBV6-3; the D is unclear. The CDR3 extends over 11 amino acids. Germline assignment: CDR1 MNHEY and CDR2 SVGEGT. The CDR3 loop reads CASSYMADFDF. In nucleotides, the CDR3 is TGTGCCAGCAGTTATATGGCCGATTTCGACTTC.

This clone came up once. For the CDR3, the DNA is TGTGCCAGCAGCCCTCGGTCGGGATACGAGCAGTACTTC. Amino acid sequence: CASSPRSGYEQYF. The rearrangement uses TRBV7-2 and TRBJ2-7, with TRBD2 as a possible D gene (5 bases). This CDR3 contains 13 residues. CDR1 and CDR2 from the germline V gene are SGHTA and FQGNSA. V was cut by 5 bases and J by 4 bases, with 12 bases left in between.

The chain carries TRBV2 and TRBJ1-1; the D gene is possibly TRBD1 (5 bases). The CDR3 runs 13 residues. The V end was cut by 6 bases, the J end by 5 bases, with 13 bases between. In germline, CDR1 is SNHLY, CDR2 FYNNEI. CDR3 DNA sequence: TGTGCCAGCAGCCGGGACGGAGGGACTGAAGCTTTCTTT. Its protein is CASSRDGGTEAFF.

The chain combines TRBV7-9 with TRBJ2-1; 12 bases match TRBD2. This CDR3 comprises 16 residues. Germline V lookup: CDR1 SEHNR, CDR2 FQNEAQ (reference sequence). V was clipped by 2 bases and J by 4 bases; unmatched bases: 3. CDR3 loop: CASSLLLAGGYNEQFF. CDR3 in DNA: TGTGCCAGCAGCTTACTACTAGCGGGAGGTTACAATGAGCAGTTCTTC. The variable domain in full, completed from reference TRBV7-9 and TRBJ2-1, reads DTGVSQNPRHKITKRGQNVTFRCDPISEHNRLYWYRQTLGQGPEFLTYFQNEAQLEKSRLLSDRFSAERPKGSFSTLEIQRTEQGDSAMYLCASSLLLAGGYNEQFFGPGTRLTVL.

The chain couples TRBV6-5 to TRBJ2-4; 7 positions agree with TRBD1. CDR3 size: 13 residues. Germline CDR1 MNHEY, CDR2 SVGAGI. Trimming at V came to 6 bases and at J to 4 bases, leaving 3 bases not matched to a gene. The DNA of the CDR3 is TGTGCCAGCAGAGGACAGGCAAAAAACATTCAGTACTTC. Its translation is CASRGQAKNIQYF.

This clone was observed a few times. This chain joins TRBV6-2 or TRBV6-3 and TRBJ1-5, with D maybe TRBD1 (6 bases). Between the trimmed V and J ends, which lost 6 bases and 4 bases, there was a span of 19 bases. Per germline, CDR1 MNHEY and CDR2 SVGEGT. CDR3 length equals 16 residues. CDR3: CASSPSQGPGNQPQHF. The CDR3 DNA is TGTGCCAGCAGCCCCTCGCAGGGGCCGGGGAATCAGCCCCAGCATTTT.

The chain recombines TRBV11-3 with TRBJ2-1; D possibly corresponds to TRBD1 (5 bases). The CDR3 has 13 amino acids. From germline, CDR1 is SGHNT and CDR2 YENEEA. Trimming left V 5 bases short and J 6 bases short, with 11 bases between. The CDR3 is CASSGKGANEQFF. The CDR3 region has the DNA TGTGCCAGCAGCGGGAAAGGGGCCAATGAGCAGTTCTTC.

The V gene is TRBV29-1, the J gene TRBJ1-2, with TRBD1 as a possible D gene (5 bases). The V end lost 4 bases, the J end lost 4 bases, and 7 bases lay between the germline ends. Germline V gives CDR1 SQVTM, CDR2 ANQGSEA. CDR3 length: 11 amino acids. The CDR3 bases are TGCAGCGTTGGAGGGGCCTATGGCTACACCTTC. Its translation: CSVGGAYGYTF.

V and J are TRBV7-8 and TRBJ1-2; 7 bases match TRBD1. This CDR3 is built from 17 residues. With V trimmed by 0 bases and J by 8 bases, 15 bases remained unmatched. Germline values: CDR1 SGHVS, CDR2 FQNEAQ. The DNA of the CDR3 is TGTGCCAGCAGCTTAGCTACCTCGACAGGGAGGGAAGAAGGCTACACCTTC. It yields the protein CASSLATSTGREEGYTF.

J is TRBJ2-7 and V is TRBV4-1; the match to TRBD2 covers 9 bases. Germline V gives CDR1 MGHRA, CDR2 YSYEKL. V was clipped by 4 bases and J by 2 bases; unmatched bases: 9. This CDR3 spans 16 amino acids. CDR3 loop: CASSPRGAGGPYEQYF. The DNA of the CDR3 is TGCGCCAGCAGCCCCCGGGGAGCGGGAGGCCCCTACGAGCAGTACTTC.

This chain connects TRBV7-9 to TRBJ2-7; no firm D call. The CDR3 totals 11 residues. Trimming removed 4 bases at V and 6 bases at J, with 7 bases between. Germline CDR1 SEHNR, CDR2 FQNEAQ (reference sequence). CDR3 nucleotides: TGTGCCAGCAGCTCTCGATCCGAGCAGTACTTC. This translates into CASSSRSEQYF.

This CDR3 is CASSLAHSYNSPLHF. The CDR3 DNA reads TGTGCCAGCAGCTTAGCTCACTCCTATAATTCACCCCTCCACTTT. V is TRBV7-9 and J is TRBJ1-6; D is unresolved. The CDR3 consists of 15 residues. The V end lost 0 bases, the J end lost 0 bases, and 3 bases lay between the germline ends. CDR1 is SEHNR and CDR2 is FQNEAQ in the germline V gene (reference sequence).

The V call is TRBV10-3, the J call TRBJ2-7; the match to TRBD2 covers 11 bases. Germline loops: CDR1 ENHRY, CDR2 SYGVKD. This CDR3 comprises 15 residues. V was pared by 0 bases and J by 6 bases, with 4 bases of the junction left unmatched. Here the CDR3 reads CAISESRLAGTEQYF. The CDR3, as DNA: TGTGCCATCAGTGAGTCTAGACTAGCGGGGACCGAGCAGTACTTC.

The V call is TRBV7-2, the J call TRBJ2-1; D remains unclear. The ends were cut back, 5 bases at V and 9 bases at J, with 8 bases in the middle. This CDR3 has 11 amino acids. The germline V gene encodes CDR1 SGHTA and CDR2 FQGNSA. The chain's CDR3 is CASSPLGEQFF. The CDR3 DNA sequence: TGTGCCAGCAGCCCCCTAGGTGAGCAGTTCTTC.

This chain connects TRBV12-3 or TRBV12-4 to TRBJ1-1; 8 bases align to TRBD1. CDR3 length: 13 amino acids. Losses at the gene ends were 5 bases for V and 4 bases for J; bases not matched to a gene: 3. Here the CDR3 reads CASSRQGTTEAFF. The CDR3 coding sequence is TGTGCCAGCAGTCGACAGGGGACCACTGAAGCTTTCTTT.

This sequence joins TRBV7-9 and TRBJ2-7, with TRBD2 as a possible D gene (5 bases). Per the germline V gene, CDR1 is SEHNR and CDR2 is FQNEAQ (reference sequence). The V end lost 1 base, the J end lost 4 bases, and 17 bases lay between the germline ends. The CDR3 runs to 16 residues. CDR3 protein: CASSLDWPGTRYEQYF. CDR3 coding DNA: TGTGCCAGCAGCTTAGATTGGCCAGGAACTAGGTACGAGCAGTACTTC.